These 18 T cell receptor beta chains were all obtained from the same sample, sequenced in a study of CXCR3-negative and CXCR3-positive naive CD8 T cells. Researchers prepared the TRB cDNA libraries using 5' RACE with UMI labels. Following a re-call of the 5' RACE reads, TCRdb has one entry per CDR3 protein and lacks DNA. The table lists fewer than 80,000 distinct CDR3 sequences, with roughly 4.2% in the top ten. Source material: naive CXCR3- CD8+ T cells from blood. The subset here: CD45RO-CCR7+CD27+CD95- naive CD8+ T cells lacking CXCR3 (TNR3-). These TCRs come from a human donor in good health. Some clones in this sample may be carry-over from other donors' samples.

This CDR3 reads CATSRDGSGAGKETQYF. The chain is built from TRBV15 and TRBJ2-5; TCRdb proposes TRBD1, but this gene call is untestable without DNA. This CDR3 contains 17 residues. Germline CDR1 reads LNHNV; CDR2 reads YYDKDF (reference sequence). The full variable domain, its missing parts supplied by reference TRBV15 and TRBJ2-5, is DAMVIQNPRYQVTQFGKPVTLSCSQTLNHNVMYWYQQKSSQAPKLLFHYYDKDFNNEADTPDNFQSRRPNTSFCFLDIRSPGLGDTAMYLCATSRDGSGAGKETQYFGPGTRLLVL.

The V call is TRBV28, the J call TRBJ2-3; TCRdb's assignment of TRBD2 cannot be checked, as there is no DNA. CDR1 is MDHEN, CDR2 SYDVKM, per germline. This CDR3 region has 12 residues. CDR3 loop: CATSSGTDTQYF.

J is TRBJ2-7 and V is TRBV15; TCRdb's D gene call, TRBD1, goes unchecked for lack of DNA. CDR3 length: 15 residues. Germline values: CDR1 LNHNV, CDR2 YYDKDF (reference sequence). The CDR3 reads CATSREGGGLYEQYF.

The chain joins TRBV7-2 to TRBJ1-2; with no DNA, the TCRdb D assignment of TRBD1 cannot be verified. The CDR3 covers 14 residues. In germline, CDR1 is SGHTA, CDR2 FQGNSA. This chain's CDR3 is CASTDGTPLRGYTF.

The CDR3 spells CASSFTPDRGSHEQYF. V usage is TRBV5-1 and J usage is TRBJ2-7. From germline, CDR1 is SGHRS and CDR2 YFSETQ. This CDR3 is 16 amino acids long.

The chain has TRBV20-1 and TRBJ2-1; TCRdb picks TRBD2, but there is no DNA to check that call. This CDR3 has 14 residues. Germline lookup yields CDR1 DFQATT and CDR2 SNEGSKA (reference sequence). The CDR3: CSASGTRATDEQFF.

In terms of frequency, this clonotype is medium-sized. The V gene is TRBV7-2, the J gene TRBJ2-3; TCRdb returns TRBD2, unconfirmable since there is no DNA. CDR1 and CDR2 (germline): SGHTA, FQGNSA. This CDR3 is 18 amino acids long. The CDR3 protein is CASSLDLNSGGTRDTQYF.

This chain joins TRBV12-3 or TRBV12-4 and TRBJ1-1; the D call of TRBD1 rests on TCRdb alone, since no DNA is present to check it. The CDR3 is 12 amino acids. The CDR3 region is CASSQPRDTAFF.

The chain links TRBV29-1 to TRBJ2-5; TCRdb designates TRBD1, a call that cannot be tested without DNA. CDR3 length: 14 amino acids. CDR1 is SQVTM and CDR2 is ANQGSEA in the germline V gene. The CDR3 spells CSVGSGANQETQYF.

This sequence joins TRBV29-1 and TRBJ2-2. The CDR3 consists of 12 residues. Germline CDR1 is SQVTM and CDR2 is ANQGSEA. CDR3 protein: CSVDENTGELFF.

The chain couples TRBV29-1 to TRBJ2-5; the TRBD2 assignment by TCRdb is unverifiable without DNA. This CDR3 has 12 residues. Germline CDR1 SQVTM, CDR2 ANQGSEA. CDR3: CSVYGPGETQYF.

The chain couples TRBV5-1 to TRBJ2-7; checking the TCRdb D call of TRBD1 is not possible without DNA. The CDR3 loop spans 12 amino acids. CDR1 is SGHRS and CDR2 is YFSETQ in the germline V gene. CDR3: CASSLRSGEQYF.

The chain joins TRBV6-4 to TRBJ2-7. The germline CDR1 and CDR2 sequences are MRHNA and SNTAGT. The CDR3 loop spans 16 amino acids. The CDR3 spells CASSYSGMGSPYEQYF.

The V and J genes are TRBV27 and TRBJ1-3; as DNA is missing, the TRBD1 call by TCRdb cannot be tested. The CDR3 totals 18 residues. The germline gives CDR1 MNHEY, CDR2 SMNVEV (reference sequence). CDR3 loop: CASSRFPGPDRAGNTIYF.

The rearrangement joins TRBV27 to TRBJ1-5; TCRdb selects TRBD1, and the lack of DNA leaves this call unchecked. CDR1 and CDR2 (germline): MNHEY, SMNVEV (reference sequence). The CDR3 spans 13 residues. The CDR3 here is CASSSTVNQPQHF.

The chain recombines TRBV7-9 with TRBJ2-3; TCRdb designates TRBD1, a call that cannot be tested without DNA. Germline assignment: CDR1 SEHNR and CDR2 FQNEAQ (reference sequence). There are 16 residues in the CDR3. CDR3 residues: CASSLEQGSSTDTQYF.

The J gene is TRBJ2-5, the V gene TRBV28; the D call of TRBD1 rests on TCRdb alone, since no DNA is present to check it. Germline V gives CDR1 MDHEN, CDR2 SYDVKM. The CDR3 is 14 residues long. The CDR3 sequence is CASSLRGAAGTQYF.

J is TRBJ2-1 and V is TRBV11-2; TCRdb returns TRBD1, unconfirmable since there is no DNA. The CDR3 is 16 residues long. Per the germline V gene, CDR1 is SGHAT and CDR2 is FQNNGV. CDR3 in amino acids: CASSSIRGQLFNEQFF.